The subject of this entry is one TCR beta chain. Its target is unknown. Unmatched junction bases numbered 4, after V lost 4 bases and J lost 3 bases. The CDR3 is made up of 15 amino acids. Per germline, CDR1 LNHDA and CDR2 SQIVND (reference sequence). This entry is derived from a study of T cell therapy after organ transplantation. Study-wide findings and caveats: In nonresponders, large pretherapy expansions changed minimally after therapy. Low CD8+ T cell yield possibly reduced coverage, hiding nonresponder expansions. Reconstitution after therapy seemingly combined transferred and product-undetected endogenous clonotypes.

The data were produced by immunoSEQ multiplex PCR, yet TCRdb's version contains in-frame clones alone and is incomplete. Counted here are roughly 15,000 clones, less than 90% occurring once; the ten biggest clones make up roughly 28%. Described time point: 20-29 weeks after completion of therapy. Material: CD8+ T cells from blood, obtained after autologous CMV-specific T cell therapy. This sequence was found in a human patient who had received a solid organ transplant and had CMV disease. Certain T cells may be donor cells from the graft. V is TRBV19 and J is TRBJ1-5; 9 nucleotides line up with TRBD1. DNA for the CDR3: TGTGCCAGTAGTACAACAGGGGGCTACAATCAGCCCCAGCATTTT. Translating gives CASSTTGGYNQPQHF.